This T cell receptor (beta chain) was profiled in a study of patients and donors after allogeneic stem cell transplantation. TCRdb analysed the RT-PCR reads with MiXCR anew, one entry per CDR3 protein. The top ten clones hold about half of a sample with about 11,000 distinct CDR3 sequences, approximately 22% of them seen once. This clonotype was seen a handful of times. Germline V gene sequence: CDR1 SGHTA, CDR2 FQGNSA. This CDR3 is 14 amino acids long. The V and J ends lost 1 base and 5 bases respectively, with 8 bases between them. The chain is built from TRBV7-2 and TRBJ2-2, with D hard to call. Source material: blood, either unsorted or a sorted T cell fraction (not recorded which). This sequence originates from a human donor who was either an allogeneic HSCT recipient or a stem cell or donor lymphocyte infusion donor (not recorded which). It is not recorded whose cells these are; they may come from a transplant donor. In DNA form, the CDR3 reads TGTGCCAGCAGCTTAGAACCCCGAACCGGGGAGCTGTTTTTT. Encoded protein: CASSLEPRTGELFF.